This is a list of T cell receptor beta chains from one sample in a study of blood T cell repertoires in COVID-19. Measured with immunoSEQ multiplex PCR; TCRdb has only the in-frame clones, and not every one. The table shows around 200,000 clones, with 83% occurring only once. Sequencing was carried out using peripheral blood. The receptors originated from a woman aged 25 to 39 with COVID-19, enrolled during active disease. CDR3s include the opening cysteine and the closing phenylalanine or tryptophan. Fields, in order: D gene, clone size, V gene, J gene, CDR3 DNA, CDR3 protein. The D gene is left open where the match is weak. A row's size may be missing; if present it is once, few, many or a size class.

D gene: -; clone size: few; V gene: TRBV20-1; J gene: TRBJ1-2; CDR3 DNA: TGCAGTGCCCCAAACTATGGCTACACCTTC; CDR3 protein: CSAPNYGYTF
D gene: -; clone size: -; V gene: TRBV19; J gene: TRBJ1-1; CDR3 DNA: TGTGCCAGTAGTATTAAAAGGGGAACTGAAGCTTTCTTT; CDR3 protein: CASSIKRGTEAFF
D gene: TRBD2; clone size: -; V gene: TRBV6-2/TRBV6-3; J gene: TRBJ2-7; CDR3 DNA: TGTGCCAGCAGTTACTTAGCGGGCCCCTACGAGCAGTACTTC; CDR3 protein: CASSYLAGPYEQYF
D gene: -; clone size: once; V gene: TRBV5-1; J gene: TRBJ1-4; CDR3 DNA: TGCGCCAGCAGCTTAGAGGGATCGGCCTCTAATGAAAAACTGTTTTTT; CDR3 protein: CASSLEGSASNEKLFF
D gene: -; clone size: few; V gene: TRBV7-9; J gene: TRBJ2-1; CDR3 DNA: TGTGCCAGCAGCTTATGGGACTCCTCCTACAATGAGCAGTTCTTC; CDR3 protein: CASSLWDSSYNEQFF
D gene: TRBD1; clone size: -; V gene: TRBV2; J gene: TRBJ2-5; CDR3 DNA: TGTGCCAGCATCAGAGGACAGGGTAGAGAGACCCAGTACTTC; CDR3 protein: CASIRGQGRETQYF
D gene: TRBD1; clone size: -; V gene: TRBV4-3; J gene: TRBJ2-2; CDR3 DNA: TGCGCCAGCAGCCGGGCCCGACAGGGACAAACTTACACCGGGGAGCTGTTTTTT; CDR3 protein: CASSRARQGQTYTGELFF
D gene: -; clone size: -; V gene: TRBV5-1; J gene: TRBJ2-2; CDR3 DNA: TGCGCCAGCAGCTTCCCCGACACCGGGGAGCTGTTTTTT; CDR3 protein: CASSFPDTGELFF
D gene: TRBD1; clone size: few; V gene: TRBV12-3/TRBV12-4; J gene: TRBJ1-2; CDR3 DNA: TGTGCCAGCAGTCCCCAGGGGGCTCATGGCTACACCTTC; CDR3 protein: CASSPQGAHGYTF
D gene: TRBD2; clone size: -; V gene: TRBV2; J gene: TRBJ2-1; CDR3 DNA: TGTGCCAGCAGTGGGGGACTAGCGGGTCACTACAATGAGCAGTTCTTC; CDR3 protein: CASSGGLAGHYNEQFF
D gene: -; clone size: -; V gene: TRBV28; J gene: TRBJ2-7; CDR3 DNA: TGTGCCAGCAGACTTTGGACAAGAACCCTTTACGAGCAGTACTTC; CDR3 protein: CASRLWTRTLYEQYF
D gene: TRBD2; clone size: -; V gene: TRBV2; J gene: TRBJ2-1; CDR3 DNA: TGTGCCAGCAGTGGGGGGACTAGCGGGAGGGCCAGTGAGCAGTTCTTC; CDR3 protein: CASSGGTSGRASEQFF
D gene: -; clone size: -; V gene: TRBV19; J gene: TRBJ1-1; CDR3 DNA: TGTGCCAGTAGACTAGAGGGGGAAGGGAAGAACACTGAAGCTTTCTTT; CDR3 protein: CASRLEGEGKNTEAFF
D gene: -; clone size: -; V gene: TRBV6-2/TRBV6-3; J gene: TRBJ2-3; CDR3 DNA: TGTGCCAGCAGTTACCCGGGGGATGGAACAGATACGCAGTATTTT; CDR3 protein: CASSYPGDGTDTQYF
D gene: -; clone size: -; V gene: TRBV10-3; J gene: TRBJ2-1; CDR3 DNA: TGTGCCATCAGCCCGGGGGTAATCGGGAATGAGCAGTTCTTC; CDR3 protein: CAISPGVIGNEQFF
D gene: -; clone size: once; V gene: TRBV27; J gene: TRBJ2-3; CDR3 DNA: TGTGCCAGCAGTTTCTCGACTACTTCTAGCACAGATACGCAGTATTTT; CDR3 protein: CASSFSTTSSTDTQYF
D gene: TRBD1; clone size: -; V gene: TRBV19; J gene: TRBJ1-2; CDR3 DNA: TGTGCCAGGGGGGACAGGGGTCCACTGGGCTACACCTTC; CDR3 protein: CARGDRGPLGYTF
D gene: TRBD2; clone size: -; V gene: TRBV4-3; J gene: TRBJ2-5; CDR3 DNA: TGCGCCAGCAGCCAAAGACTAGCGGGAGAGGAGACCCAGTACTTC; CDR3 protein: CASSQRLAGEETQYF
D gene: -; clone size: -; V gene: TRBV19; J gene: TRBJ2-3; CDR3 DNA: TGTGCCAGTACCTTAGGGGGGGGGTCAGATACGCAGTATTTT; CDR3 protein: CASTLGGGSDTQYF
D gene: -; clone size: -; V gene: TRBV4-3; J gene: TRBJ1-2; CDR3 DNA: TGCGCCAGCAGCCAGGGGGGACGCGGCTATGGCTACACCTTC; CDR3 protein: CASSQGGRGYGYTF
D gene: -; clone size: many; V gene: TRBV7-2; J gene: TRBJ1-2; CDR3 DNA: TGTGCCAGCAGCTTAGCGGCAGGCGGGGGCGGCTACACCTTC; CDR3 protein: CASSLAAGGGGYTF
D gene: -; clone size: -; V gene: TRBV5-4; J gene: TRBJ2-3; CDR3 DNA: TGTGCCAGCAGCTTTTATTTAGGGGGCACAGATACGCAGTATTTT; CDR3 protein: CASSFYLGGTDTQYF
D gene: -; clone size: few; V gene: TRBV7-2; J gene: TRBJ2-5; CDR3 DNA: TGTGCCAGCACACGGGGGGCGACACGAGAGACCCAGTACTTC; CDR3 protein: CASTRGATRETQYF
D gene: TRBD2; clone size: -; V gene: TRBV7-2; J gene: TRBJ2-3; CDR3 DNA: TGTGCCAGCAGCTTTAAAAGGTCTAGCGGGGGGGGTACGCAGTATTTT; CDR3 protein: CASSFKRSSGGGTQYF
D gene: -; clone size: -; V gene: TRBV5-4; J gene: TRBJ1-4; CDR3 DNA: TGTGCCAGCAGACACCCTGGACAGCCTAATGAAAAACTGTTTTTT; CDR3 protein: CASRHPGQPNEKLFF
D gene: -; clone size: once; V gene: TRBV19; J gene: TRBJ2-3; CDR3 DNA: TGTGCCAGTAGAAGACAAGACACAGATACGCAGTATTTT; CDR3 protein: CASRRQDTDTQYF
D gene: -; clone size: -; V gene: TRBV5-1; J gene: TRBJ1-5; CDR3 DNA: TGCGCCAGCAGGGGACTAAGGATTTCTAGCAATCAGCCCCAGCATTTT; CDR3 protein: CASRGLRISSNQPQHF
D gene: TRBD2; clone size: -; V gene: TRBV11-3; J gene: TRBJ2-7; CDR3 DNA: TGTGCCAGCAGCCTCGGGACTAGCGGGAACTACGAGCAGTACTTC; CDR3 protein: CASSLGTSGNYEQYF
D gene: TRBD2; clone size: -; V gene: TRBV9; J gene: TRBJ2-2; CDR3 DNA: TGTGCCAGCAGCGAAACCCTAGCGGGGGCGAACACCGGGGAGCTGTTTTTT; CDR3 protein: CASSETLAGANTGELFF
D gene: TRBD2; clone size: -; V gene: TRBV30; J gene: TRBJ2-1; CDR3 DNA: TGTGCCTGGAGTGAACTAGCGGGGTCCTACAATGAGCAGTTCTTC; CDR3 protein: CAWSELAGSYNEQFF
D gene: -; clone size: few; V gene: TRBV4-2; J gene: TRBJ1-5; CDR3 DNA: TGTGCCAGCAGCCAAGAGTCAGGGGCCCCTCAGCCCCAGCATTTT; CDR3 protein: CASSQESGAPQPQHF
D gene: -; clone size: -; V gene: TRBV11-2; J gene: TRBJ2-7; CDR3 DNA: TGTGCCAGCAGCTTAGGCAGGGTCTCCTACGAGCAGTACTTC; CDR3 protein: CASSLGRVSYEQYF
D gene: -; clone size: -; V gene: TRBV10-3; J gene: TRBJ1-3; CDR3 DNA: TGTGCCATAGTAGCTGGAAACACCATATATTTT; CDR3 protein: CAIVAGNTIYF
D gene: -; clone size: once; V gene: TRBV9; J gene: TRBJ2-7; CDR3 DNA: TGTGCCAGCAGCGGAGGACTGAATTCCTACGAGCAGTACTTC; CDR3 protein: CASSGGLNSYEQYF
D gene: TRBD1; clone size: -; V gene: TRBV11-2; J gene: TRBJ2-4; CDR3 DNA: TGTGCCAGCAGCTTAGATGGGGGACAGGGGGGAGCCAAAAACATTCAGTACTTC; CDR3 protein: CASSLDGGQGGAKNIQYF
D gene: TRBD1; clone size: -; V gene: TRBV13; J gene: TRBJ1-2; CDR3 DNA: TGTGCCAGCAGCTCTCGGACAGGGAATGGCTACACCTTC; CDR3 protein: CASSSRTGNGYTF
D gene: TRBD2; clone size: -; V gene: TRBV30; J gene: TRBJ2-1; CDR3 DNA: TGTGCCTGGACTAGGACTAGCGGGGGGTACAATGAGCAGTTCTTC; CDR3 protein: CAWTRTSGGYNEQFF
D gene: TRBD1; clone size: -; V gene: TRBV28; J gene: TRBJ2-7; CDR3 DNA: TGTGCCAGCAGCTCTCGGACAGGGGGCTCCTACGAGCAGTACTTC; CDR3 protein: CASSSRTGGSYEQYF
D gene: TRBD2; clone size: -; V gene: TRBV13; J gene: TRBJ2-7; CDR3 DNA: TGTGCCAGCAATAGCGGGCGTACCTACGAGCAGTACTTC; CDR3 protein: CASNSGRTYEQYF
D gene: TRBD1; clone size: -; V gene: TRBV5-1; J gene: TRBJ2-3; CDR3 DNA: TGCGCCAGCAGCTCCAGGGGGACAACAGATACGCAGTATTTT; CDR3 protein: CASSSRGTTDTQYF
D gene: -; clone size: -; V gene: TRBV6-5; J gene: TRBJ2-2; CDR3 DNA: TGTGCCAGCAGTTATGGGGGAGGCAACACCGGGGAGCTGTTTTTT; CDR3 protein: CASSYGGGNTGELFF
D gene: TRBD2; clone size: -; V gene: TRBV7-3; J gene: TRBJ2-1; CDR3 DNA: TGTGCCAGCAGCTCCATAACTAGCGGGGGCCAGGGTGAGCAGTTCTTC; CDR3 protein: CASSSITSGGQGEQFF
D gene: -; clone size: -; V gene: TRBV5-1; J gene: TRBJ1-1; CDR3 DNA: TGCGCCAGCAGCTTGATGTCCGGGAGCACTGGCACTGAAGCTTTCTTT; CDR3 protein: CASSLMSGSTGTEAFF
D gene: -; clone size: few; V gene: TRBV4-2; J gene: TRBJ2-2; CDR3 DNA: TGTGCCAGCAGCCAGAGGATTCCGGCGAACACCGGGGAGCTGTTTTTT; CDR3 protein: CASSQRIPANTGELFF
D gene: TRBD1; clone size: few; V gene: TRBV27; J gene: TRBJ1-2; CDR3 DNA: TGTGCCAGCAGTTTATATGTCGGACAGGTATATGGCTACACCTTC; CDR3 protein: CASSLYVGQVYGYTF
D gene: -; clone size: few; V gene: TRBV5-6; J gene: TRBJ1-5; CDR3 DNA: TGTGCCAGCAGCGTAACAGGTCCGGGCAATCAGCCCCAGCATTTT; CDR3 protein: CASSVTGPGNQPQHF
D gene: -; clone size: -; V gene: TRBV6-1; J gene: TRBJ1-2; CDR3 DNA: TGTGCCAGCAGTGAATTGCAGGGAGGGAACTATGGCTACACCTTC; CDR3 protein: CASSELQGGNYGYTF
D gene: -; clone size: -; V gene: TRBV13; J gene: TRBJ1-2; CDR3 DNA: TGTGCCAGCAGCTTAGGGGCCGGGAGGGCGAAGTTGAGGGGCTACACCTTC; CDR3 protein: CASSLGAGRAKLRGYTF
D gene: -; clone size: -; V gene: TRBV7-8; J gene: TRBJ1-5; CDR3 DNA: TGTGCCAGCAGCTTAGGAGACGGGGGGCATCAGCCCCAGCATTTT; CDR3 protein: CASSLGDGGHQPQHF
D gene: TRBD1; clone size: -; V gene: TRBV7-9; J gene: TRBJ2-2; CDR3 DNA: TGTGCCAGCAGCCATGGGACAGGAACGAACACCGGGGAGCTGTTTTTT; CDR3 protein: CASSHGTGTNTGELFF
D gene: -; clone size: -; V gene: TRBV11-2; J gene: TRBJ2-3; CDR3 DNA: TGTGCCAGCAGCTTATTGGCAGGGCTTACATCTCGGGATACGCAGTATTTT; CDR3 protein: CASSLLAGLTSRDTQYF
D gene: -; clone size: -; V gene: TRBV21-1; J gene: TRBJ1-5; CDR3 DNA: TGTGCCAGCAGCCCCCGCAGATCGCCGGGACATCAGGCTAATAGCAATCAGCCCCAGCATTTT; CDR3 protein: CASSPRRSPGHQANSNQPQHF
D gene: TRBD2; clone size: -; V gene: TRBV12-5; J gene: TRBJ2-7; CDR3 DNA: TGTGCTAGTGGTTTTAGCGGGTCCTACGAGCAGTACTTC; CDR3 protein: CASGFSGSYEQYF
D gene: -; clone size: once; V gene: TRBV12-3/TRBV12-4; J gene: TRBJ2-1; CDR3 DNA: TGTGCCAGCAGACTAGATTCCTACAATGAGCAGTTCTTC; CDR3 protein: CASRLDSYNEQFF
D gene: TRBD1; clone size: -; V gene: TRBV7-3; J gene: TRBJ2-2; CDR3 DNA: TGTGCCAGCAGCTTCGGGACAGCGAACACCGGGGAGCTGTTTTTT; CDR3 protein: CASSFGTANTGELFF
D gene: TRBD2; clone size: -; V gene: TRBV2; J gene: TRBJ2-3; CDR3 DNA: TGTGCCAGCAGTGACGGCGGGGGGGCTACAGATACGCAGTATTTT; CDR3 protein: CASSDGGGATDTQYF
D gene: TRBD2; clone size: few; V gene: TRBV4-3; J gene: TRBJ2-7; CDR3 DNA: TGCGCCAGCAGCCCGACTAGCGCCGACGAGCAGTACTTC; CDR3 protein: CASSPTSADEQYF
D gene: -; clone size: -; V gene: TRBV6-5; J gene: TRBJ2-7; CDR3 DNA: TGTGCCAGCGGTTCAGGGGGGAGCTCCTACGAGCAGTACTTC; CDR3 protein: CASGSGGSSYEQYF
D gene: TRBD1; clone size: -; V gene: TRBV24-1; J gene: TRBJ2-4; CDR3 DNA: TGTGCCACCAGTGACCCTAGACAGGGGAACATTCAGTACTTC; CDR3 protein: CATSDPRQGNIQYF